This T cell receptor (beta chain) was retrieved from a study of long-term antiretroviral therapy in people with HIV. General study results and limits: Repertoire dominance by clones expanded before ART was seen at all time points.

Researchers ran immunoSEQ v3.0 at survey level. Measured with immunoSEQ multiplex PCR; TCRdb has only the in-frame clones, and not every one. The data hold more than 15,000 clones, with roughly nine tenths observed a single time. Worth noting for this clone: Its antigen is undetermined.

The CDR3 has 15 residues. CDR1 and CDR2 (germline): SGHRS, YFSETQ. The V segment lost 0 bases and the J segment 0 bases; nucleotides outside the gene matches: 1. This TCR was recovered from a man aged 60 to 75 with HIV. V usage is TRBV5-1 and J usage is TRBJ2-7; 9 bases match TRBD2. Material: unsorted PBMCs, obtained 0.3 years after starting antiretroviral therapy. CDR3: CASSLGTSDSYEQYF. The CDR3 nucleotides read TGCGCCAGCAGCTTGGGGACTAGCGACTCCTACGAGCAGTACTTC.